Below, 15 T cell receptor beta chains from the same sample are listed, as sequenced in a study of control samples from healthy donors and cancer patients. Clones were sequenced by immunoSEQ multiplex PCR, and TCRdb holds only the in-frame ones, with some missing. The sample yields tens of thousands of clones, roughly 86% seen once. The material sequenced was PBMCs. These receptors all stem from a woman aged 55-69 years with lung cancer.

For the CDR3, the DNA is TGTGCCAGCAGTGGACTAGCGGGGGGCAATGAGCAGTTCTTC. It translates to CASSGLAGGNEQFF. The chain uses TRBV6-4 and TRBJ2-1; 13 nucleotides line up with TRBD2. Unmatched junction bases numbered 0, after V lost 4 bases and J lost 6 bases. The CDR3 runs 14 residues. Germline assignment: CDR1 MRHNA and CDR2 SNTAGT.

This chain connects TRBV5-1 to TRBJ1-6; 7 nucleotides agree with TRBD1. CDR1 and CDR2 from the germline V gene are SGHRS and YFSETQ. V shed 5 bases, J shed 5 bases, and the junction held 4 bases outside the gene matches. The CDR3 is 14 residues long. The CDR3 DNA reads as TGCGCCAGCAGATCCGGGACAGATAATTCACCCCTCCACTTT. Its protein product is CASRSGTDNSPLHF.

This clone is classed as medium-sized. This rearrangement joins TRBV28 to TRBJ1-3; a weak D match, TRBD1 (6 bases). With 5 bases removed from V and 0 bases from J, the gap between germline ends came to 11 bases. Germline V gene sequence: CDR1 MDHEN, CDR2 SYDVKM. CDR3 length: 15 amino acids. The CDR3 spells CASSPLDSSGNTIYF. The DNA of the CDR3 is TGTGCCAGCAGTCCGTTGGACAGCTCTGGAAACACCATATATTTT.

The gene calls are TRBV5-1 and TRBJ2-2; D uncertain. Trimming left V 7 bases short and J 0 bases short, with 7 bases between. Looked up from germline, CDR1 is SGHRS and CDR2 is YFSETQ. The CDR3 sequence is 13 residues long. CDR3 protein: CASAKANTGELFF. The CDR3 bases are TGCGCCAGCGCGAAGGCGAACACCGGGGAGCTGTTTTTT.

This CDR3 reads CASSLTGRNTEAFF. CDR3 nucleotides: TGTGCCAGCAGCTTGACTGGCCGGAACACTGAAGCTTTCTTT. This chain links TRBV5-8 with TRBJ1-1; D gene uncertain. Germline CDR1 is SGHTS and CDR2 is YDEGEE. The CDR3 contains 14 residues. Trimming left V 1 base short and J 1 base short, with 8 bases between.

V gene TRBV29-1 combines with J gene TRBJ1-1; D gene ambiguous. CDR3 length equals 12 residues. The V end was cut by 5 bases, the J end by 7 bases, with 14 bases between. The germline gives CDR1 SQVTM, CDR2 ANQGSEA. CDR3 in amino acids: CSVHPGRVEAFF. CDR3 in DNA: TGCAGCGTTCATCCGGGAAGGGTTGAAGCTTTCTTT.

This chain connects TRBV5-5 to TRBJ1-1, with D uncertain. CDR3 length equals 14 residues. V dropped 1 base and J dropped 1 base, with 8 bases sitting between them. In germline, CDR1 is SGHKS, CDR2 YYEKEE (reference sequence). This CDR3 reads CASSLRHQNTEAFF. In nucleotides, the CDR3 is TGTGCCAGCAGCTTGAGGCACCAGAACACTGAAGCTTTCTTT.

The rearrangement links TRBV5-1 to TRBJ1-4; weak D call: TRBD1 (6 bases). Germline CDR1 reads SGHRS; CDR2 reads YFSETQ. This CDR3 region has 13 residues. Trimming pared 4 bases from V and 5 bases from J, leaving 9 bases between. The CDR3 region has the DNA TGCGCCAGCAGCGGAGGGGGAAATGAAAAACTGTTTTTT. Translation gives CASSGGGNEKLFF. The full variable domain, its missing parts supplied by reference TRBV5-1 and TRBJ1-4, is KAGVTQTPRYLIKTRGQQVTLSCSPISGHRSVSWYQQTPGQGLQFLFEYFSETQRNKGNFPGRFSGRQFSNSRSEMNVSTLELGDSALYLCASSGGGNEKLFFGSGTQLSVL.

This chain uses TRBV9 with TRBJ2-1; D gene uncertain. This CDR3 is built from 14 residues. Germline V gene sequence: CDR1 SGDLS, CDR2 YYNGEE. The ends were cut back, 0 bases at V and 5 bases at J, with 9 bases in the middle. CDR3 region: CASSVVGSNNEQFF. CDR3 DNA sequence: TGTGCCAGCAGCGTAGTAGGCTCGAACAATGAGCAGTTCTTC.

CDR3 region: CASSASGGGNQPQHF. Here the CDR3 DNA reads TGCGCCAGCAGCGCCTCAGGGGGAGGCAATCAGCCCCAGCATTTT. This rearrangement joins TRBV5-1 to TRBJ1-5; 7 nucleotides agree with TRBD1. Germline values: CDR1 SGHRS, CDR2 YFSETQ. The V gene end was trimmed by 4 bases and the J gene end by 2 bases; junction bases not matched to a gene: 6. There are 15 residues in the CDR3.

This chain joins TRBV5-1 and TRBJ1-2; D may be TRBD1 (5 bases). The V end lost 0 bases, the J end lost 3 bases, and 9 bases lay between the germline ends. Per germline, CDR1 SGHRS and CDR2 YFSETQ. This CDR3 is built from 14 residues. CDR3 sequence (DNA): TGCGCCAGCAGCTTGGACAGCAGGGACTATGGCTACACCTTC. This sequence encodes CASSLDSRDYGYTF. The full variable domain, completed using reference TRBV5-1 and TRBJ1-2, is KAGVTQTPRYLIKTRGQQVTLSCSPISGHRSVSWYQQTPGQGLQFLFEYFSETQRNKGNFPGRFSGRQFSNSRSEMNVSTLELGDSALYLCASSLDSRDYGYTFGSGTRLTVV.

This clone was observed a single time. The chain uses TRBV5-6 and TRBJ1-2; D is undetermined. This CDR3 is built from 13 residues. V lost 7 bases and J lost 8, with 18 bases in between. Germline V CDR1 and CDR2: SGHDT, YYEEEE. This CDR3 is CASGPQAGNGYTF. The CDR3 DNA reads TGTGCCAGCGGACCCCAGGCGGGGAACGGCTACACCTTC.

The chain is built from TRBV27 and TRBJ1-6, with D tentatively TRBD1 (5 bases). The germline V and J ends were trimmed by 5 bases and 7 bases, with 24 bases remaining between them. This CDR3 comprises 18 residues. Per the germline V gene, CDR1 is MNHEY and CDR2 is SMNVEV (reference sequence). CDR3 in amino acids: CASSLYPGRLGVNSPLHF. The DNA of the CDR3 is TGTGCCAGCAGTCTCTACCCCGGGCGATTGGGGGTGAATTCACCCCTCCACTTT.

The CDR3 DNA reads TGTGCCAGCAGCCAAGACCGTTCCTCACCCCTCCACTTT. Its protein is CASSQDRSSPLHF. This chain links TRBV14 with TRBJ1-6; D remains ambiguous. Germline assignment: CDR1 SGHDN and CDR2 FVKESK. Trimming shortened V by 0 bases and J by 10 bases, and 7 bases separated the two germline ends. This CDR3 comprises 13 residues.

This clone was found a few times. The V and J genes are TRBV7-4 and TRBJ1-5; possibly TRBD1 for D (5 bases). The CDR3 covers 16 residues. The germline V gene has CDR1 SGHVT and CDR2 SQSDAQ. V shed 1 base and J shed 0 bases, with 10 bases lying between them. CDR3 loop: CASSLEGRLSNQPQHF. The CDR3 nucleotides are TGTGCCAGCAGCTTAGAGGGGAGGCTTAGCAATCAGCCCCAGCATTTT.